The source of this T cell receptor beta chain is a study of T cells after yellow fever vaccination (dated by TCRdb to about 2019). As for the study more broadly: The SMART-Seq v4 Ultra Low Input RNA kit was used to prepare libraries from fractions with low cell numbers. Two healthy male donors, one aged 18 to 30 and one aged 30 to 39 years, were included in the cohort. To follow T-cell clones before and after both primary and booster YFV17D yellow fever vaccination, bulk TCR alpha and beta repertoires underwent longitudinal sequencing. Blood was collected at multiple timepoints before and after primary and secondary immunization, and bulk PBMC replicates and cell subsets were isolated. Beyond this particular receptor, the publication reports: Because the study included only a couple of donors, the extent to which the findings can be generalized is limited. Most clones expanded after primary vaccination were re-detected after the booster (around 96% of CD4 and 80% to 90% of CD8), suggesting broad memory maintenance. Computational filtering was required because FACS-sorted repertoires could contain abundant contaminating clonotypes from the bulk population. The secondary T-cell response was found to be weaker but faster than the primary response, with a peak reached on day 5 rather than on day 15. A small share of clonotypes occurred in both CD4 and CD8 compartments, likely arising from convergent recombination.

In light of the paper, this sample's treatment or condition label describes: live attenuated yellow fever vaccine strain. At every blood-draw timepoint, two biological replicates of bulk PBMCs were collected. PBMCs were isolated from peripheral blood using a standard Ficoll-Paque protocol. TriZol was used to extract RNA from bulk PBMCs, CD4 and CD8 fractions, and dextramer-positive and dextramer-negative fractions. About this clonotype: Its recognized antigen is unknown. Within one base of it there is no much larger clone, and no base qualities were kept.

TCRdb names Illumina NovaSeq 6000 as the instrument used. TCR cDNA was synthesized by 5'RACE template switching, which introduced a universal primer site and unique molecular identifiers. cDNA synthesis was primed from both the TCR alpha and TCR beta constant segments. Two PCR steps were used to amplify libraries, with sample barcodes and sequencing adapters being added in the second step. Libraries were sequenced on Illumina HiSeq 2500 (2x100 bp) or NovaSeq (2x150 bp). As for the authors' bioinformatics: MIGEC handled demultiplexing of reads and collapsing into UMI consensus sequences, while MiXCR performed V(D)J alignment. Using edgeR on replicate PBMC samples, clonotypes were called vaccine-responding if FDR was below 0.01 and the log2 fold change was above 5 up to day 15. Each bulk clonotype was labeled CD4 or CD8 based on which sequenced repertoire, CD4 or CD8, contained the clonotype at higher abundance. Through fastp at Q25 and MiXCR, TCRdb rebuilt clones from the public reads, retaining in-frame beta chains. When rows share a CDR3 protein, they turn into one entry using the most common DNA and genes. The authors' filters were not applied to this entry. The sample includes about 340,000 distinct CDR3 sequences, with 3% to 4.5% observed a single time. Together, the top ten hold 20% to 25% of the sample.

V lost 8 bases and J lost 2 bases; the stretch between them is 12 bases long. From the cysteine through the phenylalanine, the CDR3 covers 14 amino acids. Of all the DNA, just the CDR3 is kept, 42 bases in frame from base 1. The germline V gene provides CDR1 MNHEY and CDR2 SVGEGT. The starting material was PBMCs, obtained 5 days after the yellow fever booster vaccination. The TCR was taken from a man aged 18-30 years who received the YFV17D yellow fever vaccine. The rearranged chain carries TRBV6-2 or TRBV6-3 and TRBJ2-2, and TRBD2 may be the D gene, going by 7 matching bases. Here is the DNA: TGTGCCAGCGTCGGGGGGCCTAACACCGGGGAGCTGTTTTTT. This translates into CASVGGPNTGELFF.